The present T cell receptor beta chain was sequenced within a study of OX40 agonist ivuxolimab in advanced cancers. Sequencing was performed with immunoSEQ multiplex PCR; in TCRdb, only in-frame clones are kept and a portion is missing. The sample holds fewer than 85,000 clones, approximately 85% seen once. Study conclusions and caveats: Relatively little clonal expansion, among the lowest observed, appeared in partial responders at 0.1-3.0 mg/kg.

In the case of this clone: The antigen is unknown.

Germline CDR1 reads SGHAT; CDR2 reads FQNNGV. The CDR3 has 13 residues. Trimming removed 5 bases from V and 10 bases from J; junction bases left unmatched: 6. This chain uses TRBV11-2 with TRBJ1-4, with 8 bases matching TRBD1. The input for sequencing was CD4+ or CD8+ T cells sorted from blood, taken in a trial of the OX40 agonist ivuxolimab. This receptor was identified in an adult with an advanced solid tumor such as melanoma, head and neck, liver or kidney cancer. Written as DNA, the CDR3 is TGTGCCAGCAGCCCAGGACAGGGCATAAAACTGTTTTTT. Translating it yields CASSPGQGIKLFF.